This entry is about one TCR beta chain. This specimen belongs to a study of blood T cell repertoires in COVID-19. Study-level information: Some COVID-19 samples were acute and others convalescent; all came from the United States, Italy and Spain. PBMCs, B-cell-depleted T cells, or T cells provided the cDNA or gDNA that made up the material.

In the original workflow: Estimates of nucleated cell counts were drawn from the amplification of reference gene primers. Using immunoSEQ multiplex PCR, the repertoire was profiled, and TCRdb retains in-frame clones only, with some absent. Clonal size and the V and J genes are those of that table, whereas D and trimming came from the DNA. The sample carries approximately 350,000 clones, more than 70% recorded once. The trim removed 3 bases at V and 9 bases at J, leaving 7 bases unmatched. The CDR3 has 15 amino acids. Per germline, CDR1 SGHAT and CDR2 FQNNGV. The receptor comes from a man in his forties with acute or convalescent COVID-19. The rearrangement joins TRBV11-2 to TRBJ1-6; 8 nucleotides match TRBD1. Sequencing was done on a sample of peripheral blood. For the CDR3, the DNA is TGTGCCAGCAGCTTCACGACAGGGGTAGGTTCACCCCTCCACTTT. Translating gives CASSFTTGVGSPLHF.